This T cell receptor beta chain was identified in a study of OX40 agonist ivuxolimab in advanced cancers. Study information: The study gave patients intravenous ivuxolimab at 0.01 to 10 mg/kg every 2 weeks.

This CDR3 has 15 amino acids. Per the germline V gene, CDR1 is SGDLS and CDR2 is YYNGEE. V was pared by 0 bases and J by 1 base, with 10 bases between. Using immunoSEQ multiplex PCR, the repertoire was profiled, and TCRdb retains in-frame clones only, with some absent. Among more than 10,000 clones listed, more than 80% were seen once. This clone has only a few counts. The sequence was obtained from an adult with an advanced solid tumor such as melanoma, head and neck, liver or kidney cancer. Sequences were derived from CD4+ or CD8+ T cells sorted from blood, sampled in a trial of the OX40 agonist ivuxolimab. V and J are TRBV9 and TRBJ2-5; tentative D call: TRBD2 (5 bases). CDR3 in DNA: TGTGCCAGCAGCGTAGCTGCGGGCTTCCAAGAGACCCAGTACTTC. Its protein product is CASSVAAGFQETQYF.